The clone carrying this T cell receptor (beta chain) was observed many times. This entry is derived from a study of blood T cell repertoires in COVID-19. Clones were read by immunoSEQ multiplex PCR, and TCRdb kept only the in-frame ones, dropping some. The table has over 50,000 clones, around 80% seen once; the top ten hold 3% to 4.5%. Grouping used clinical history reported by participants in a survey and questionnaire. Sequencing was performed on PBMCs or T cells enriched from blood (not recorded which). The sequence derives from a woman aged 40-49 years with acute COVID-19.

CDR3 nucleotide sequence: TGTGCCAGCAACTCCGGGACAGAGAATTCACCCCTCCACTTT. Encoded protein: CASNSGTENSPLHF. The chain has TRBV27 and TRBJ1-6; TRBD1 matches 7 bases. Germline V gives CDR1 MNHEY, CDR2 SMNVEV (reference sequence). The trim removed 7 bases at V and 7 bases at J, leaving 7 bases unmatched. This CDR3 spans 14 amino acids.